The 16 T cell receptor beta chains in this list originate from one sample, sequenced in a study of human versus mouse CDR3 diversity and MHC coevolution. Only in-frame clones appear in the TCRdb table, and some are missing; sequencing was by immunoSEQ multiplex PCR. The sample gives around 77,000 clones, approximately 90% of which show up once; about 0.15% is in the top ten. What was sequenced was naive CD4+ T cells from blood. The sample's subset: CD45RO-negative CD62L-positive naive CD4 T cells. These receptors were collected from a person aged 30-70 years in good health.

The gene calls are TRBV18 and TRBJ1-2, with D uncertain. CDR3 length equals 14 residues. Germline V gene lookup returns CDR1 KGHSH and CDR2 LQKENI. Trimming took off 4 bases at V and 2 bases at J, with 11 bases between the two ends. This CDR3 is CASSLTTENYGYTF. The CDR3 nucleotides are TGTGCCAGCTCACTAACCACAGAGAACTATGGCTACACCTTC.

The chain recombines TRBV7-9 with TRBJ2-3; 7 bases are shared with TRBD1. In germline, CDR1 is SEHNR, CDR2 FQNEAQ (reference sequence). The CDR3 covers 15 residues. V dropped 5 bases and J dropped 1; count of bases not matched to a gene: 6. This CDR3 is CASSERTGGTDTQYF. The CDR3 DNA reads as TGTGCCAGCAGCGAAAGAACAGGGGGCACAGATACGCAGTATTTT.

The genes are TRBV19 and TRBJ2-1; D is possibly TRBD1 (6 bases). Germline CDR1 reads LNHDA; CDR2 reads SQIVND (reference sequence). V gave up 8 bases and J gave up 0 bases, with 23 bases separating them. The CDR3 consists of 18 residues. The CDR3 DNA sequence: TGTGCCAGTTGTAGGGGTTCCGGACAGCCGAGCTCCTACAATGAGCAGTTCTTC. This encodes CASCRGSGQPSSYNEQFF.

In regard to this clone: The sample carries other DNA sequences with the same CDR3. This chain joins TRBV6-5 and TRBJ1-2, with D possibly being TRBD1 (5 bases). CDR3 length equals 12 residues. CDR1 MNHEY and CDR2 SVGAGI come from the germline V gene. The ends were cut back, 7 bases at V and 8 bases at J, with 14 bases in the middle. CDR3 coding DNA: TGTGCCAGCACCGGGGGACCAGGGGGCTACACCTTC. This encodes CASTGGPGGYTF.

This clone has only a few counts. The chain combines TRBV5-8 with TRBJ1-1; D gene unclear. The germline V and J ends were trimmed by 0 bases and 1 base, with 4 bases remaining between them. The CDR3 spans 13 residues. Germline CDR1 reads SGHTS; CDR2 reads YDEGEE. For the CDR3, the DNA is TGTGCCAGCAGCTTGGTCTCGAACACTGAAGCTTTCTTT. It encodes CASSLVSNTEAFF.

Regarding this clone: Its ends do not fully match the called genes, so a read error is possible. The chain has TRBV27 and TRBJ2-7; 13 bases are shared with TRBD2. This CDR3 is built from 16 residues. Germline V lookup: CDR1 MNHEY, CDR2 SMNVEV (reference sequence). The CDR3 loop reads CASSLSTSGGAYEQYF. The CDR3 coding sequence is TGTGCCAGCAGTCTATCTACTAGCGGGGGGGCCTACGAGCAGTACTTC.

The V and J genes are TRBV2 and TRBJ1-1; perhaps TRBD1 as D (6 bases). Trimming removed 6 bases from V and 5 bases from J, with 25 bases in between. CDR3 length: 17 amino acids. CDR1 and CDR2 from the germline V gene are SNHLY and FYNNEI. The CDR3 reads CASSGSPLPGVGTEAFF. In DNA, the CDR3 is TGTGCCAGCAGCGGATCCCCCCTTCCAGGGGTGGGTACTGAAGCTTTCTTT.

The chain carries TRBV19 and TRBJ2-5, with D tentatively TRBD2 (5 bases). Trimming cost V 3 bases and J 5 bases, with 19 bases left between them. CDR3 size: 16 residues. The germline V gene has CDR1 LNHDA and CDR2 SQIVND (reference sequence). The CDR3 sequence is CASSMWSRGRGETQYF. The CDR3 DNA sequence: TGTGCCAGTAGTATGTGGTCCCGAGGTCGCGGGGAGACCCAGTACTTC.

This rearrangement joins TRBV5-1 to TRBJ2-2, with TRBD1 matching over 10 bases. Per germline, CDR1 SGHRS and CDR2 YFSETQ. This CDR3 region has 17 residues. Germline trimming cut 1 base from V and 4 bases from J; bases unmatched to any gene: 7. CDR3 DNA: TGCGCCAGCAGCTTGTGGGGGGACAGGGGCCCCACCGGGGAGCTGTTTTTT. Protein product: CASSLWGDRGPTGELFF.

This clone was seen only a few times. The rearrangement joins TRBV19 to TRBJ1-3, with TRBD1 matching over 8 bases. Germline loops: CDR1 LNHDA, CDR2 SQIVND (reference sequence). The CDR3 runs 14 residues. The junction had 4 bases not matched to a gene; V was cut back by 4 bases and J by 5 bases. The CDR3 loop reads CASSTPGGRNTIYF. The CDR3 DNA reads as TGTGCCAGTAGTACCCCAGGGGGCAGAAACACCATATATTTT.

The rearrangement uses TRBV28 and TRBJ2-3; D is perhaps TRBD2 (6 bases). There are 13 residues in the CDR3. Trimming cost V 3 bases and J 4 bases, with 8 bases left between them. The germline V gene encodes CDR1 MDHEN and CDR2 SYDVKM. The CDR3 DNA follows: TGTGCCAGCAGTTTGCGGGGTCCAGATACGCAGTATTTT. It specifies CASSLRGPDTQYF.

This chain links TRBV30 with TRBJ2-7; TRBD1 aligns across 7 bases. The CDR3 extends over 12 amino acids. Looked up from germline, CDR1 is GTSNPN and CDR2 is SVGIG (reference sequence). CDR3 protein: CALDRVNHEQYF. CDR3 DNA: TGTGCGTTAGACAGGGTTAACCACGAGCAGTACTTC.

This chain joins TRBV6-1 and TRBJ2-7, with 7 bases that match TRBD1. The CDR3 totals 11 residues. Germline-derived CDR1 and CDR2 are MNHNS and SASEGT. The V gene end was trimmed by 10 bases and the J gene end by 5 bases; junction bases not matched to a gene: 5. The CDR3 nucleotides are TGTGCCACCTCCCAGGGGGACGAGCAGTACTTC. Translating gives CATSQGDEQYF.

V gene TRBV30 combines with J gene TRBJ1-4, with D perhaps matching TRBD1 (6 bases). V was pared by 0 bases and J by 4 bases, with 15 bases between. Per germline, CDR1 GTSNPN and CDR2 SVGIG (reference sequence). CDR3 length equals 16 residues. The CDR3 DNA reads as TGTGCCTGGAGTGTAAAGGAGACAGGCGGTAATGAAAAACTGTTTTTT. It is translated as CAWSVKETGGNEKLFF.

A remark on this clone: The germline gene is not matched at one end of the junction; a read error may be the cause. The CDR3 region has the DNA TGCGTCAGCAGCGGGGGACTAAAGTTGGGAGAGACCCAGTACTTC. Encoded protein: CVSSGGLKLGETQYF. This sequence joins TRBV5-1 and TRBJ2-5, with 8 nucleotides matching TRBD2. This CDR3 contains 15 residues. Germline CDR1 is SGHRS and CDR2 is YFSETQ.

The rearrangement uses TRBV7-9 and TRBJ2-5; TRBD1 agrees at 10 bases. The CDR3 has 16 residues. V dropped 5 bases and J dropped 4; count of bases not matched to a gene: 10. Germline assignment: CDR1 SEHNR and CDR2 FQNEAQ (reference sequence). The CDR3 nucleotides read TGTGCCAGCAGCCACCGGGACAGGGGTTCGGCAGAGACCCAGTACTTC. Translating it yields CASSHRDRGSAETQYF.